The 27 T cell receptor beta chains reported below all come from one sample, sequenced in a study of T cell repertoires in cytomegalovirus infection. TCRdb passed the reads through MiXCR, listing each CDR3 protein once. This table holds around 170,000 distinct CDR3 sequences, approximately 15% found once. The sequencing sample was made of PBMCs. The receptors shown here come from a human donor in good health (CMV status not recorded). Some clones in this sample may be carry-over from other donors' samples.

The sample holds many counts of this clonotype. This chain links TRBV7-2 with TRBJ1-2, with D unclear. Germline-derived CDR1 and CDR2 are SGHTA and FQGNSA. V was pared by 1 base and J by 0 bases, with 15 bases between. The CDR3 totals 17 residues. Here the CDR3 DNA reads TGTGCCAGCAGCTTAGAAATCACCGGCGGAGCTAACTATGGCTACACCTTC. It encodes CASSLEITGGANYGYTF.

This clonotype was picked up many times. This chain links TRBV6-1 with TRBJ1-1, with 8 bases fitting TRBD1. The ends lost 4 bases at V and 4 bases at J; junction bases unmatched: 5. Germline V gives CDR1 MNHNS, CDR2 SASEGT. This CDR3 spans 14 amino acids. The CDR3 spells CASSAGGEGTEAFF. In DNA form, the CDR3 reads TGTGCCAGCAGTGCAGGGGGCGAAGGCACTGAAGCTTTCTTT.

In its sample, this clonotype was seen a few times. The chain's CDR3 is CASSQPPWRDKNNEQFF. CDR3 in DNA: TGTGCCAGCAGCCAACCTCCATGGCGGGACAAGAACAATGAGCAGTTCTTC. The rearrangement links TRBV4-2 to TRBJ2-1; perhaps D is TRBD1 or TRBD2 (6 bases each). The V gene's germline CDR1 is LGHNA and CDR2 YNFKEQ. The CDR3 length is 17 residues. V was clipped by 2 bases and J by 5 bases, with 19 bases between them.

The chain is built from TRBV28 and TRBJ1-1; unclear D gene. Trimming pared 5 bases from V and 1 base from J, leaving 17 bases between. The CDR3 totals 16 residues. The germline CDR1 and CDR2 sequences are MDHEN and SYDVKM. The CDR3 DNA sequence: TGTGCCAGCAGTCAAAGATTAGGAGCGAGGAACACTGAAGCTTTCTTT. Protein sequence: CASSQRLGARNTEAFF.

This clonotype was picked up many times. This chain uses TRBV7-2 with TRBJ1-6, with a possible D match to TRBD1 (5 bases). CDR1 is SGHTA, CDR2 FQGNSA, per germline. The CDR3 runs 15 residues. Trimming cost V 1 base and J 10 bases, with 14 bases left between them. CDR3 residues: CASSLGAGNQSPLHF. CDR3 in DNA: TGTGCCAGCAGCTTAGGGGCAGGGAACCAGTCACCCCTCCACTTT.

This clonotype has only a few counts. The CDR3 sequence is CASSLGTRTGADQPQHF. The CDR3 DNA sequence: TGTGCCAGCAGCTTAGGTACCCGGACAGGGGCCGATCAGCCCCAGCATTTT. The rearrangement uses TRBV7-9 and TRBJ1-5; 9 bases line up with TRBD1. This CDR3 is 17 amino acids long. The V and J ends lost 1 base and 5 bases, in that order; junction bases with no gene match: 9. Germline CDR1 SEHNR, CDR2 FQNEAQ (reference sequence). Full variable domain (outside the CDR3, taken from reference TRBV7-9 and TRBJ1-5): DTGVSQNPRHKITKRGQNVTFRCDPISEHNRLYWYRQTLGQGPEFLTYFQNEAQLEKSRLLSDRFSAERPKGSFSTLEIQRTEQGDSAMYLCASSLGTRTGADQPQHFGDGTRLSIL.

This clonotype was recorded many times. The chain couples TRBV7-6 to TRBJ2-7, with 10 bases matching TRBD1. The CDR3 has 15 amino acids. From germline, CDR1 is SGHVS and CDR2 FNYEAQ. J lost 2 bases, V lost 4 bases, and 5 bases had no gene match. CDR3 sequence reads: CASSYGTGETYEQYF. The CDR3 DNA follows: TGTGCCAGCAGCTACGGGACAGGGGAAACCTACGAGCAGTACTTC.

This clonotype turned up a few times. The V and J genes are TRBV29-1 and TRBJ2-7; D is unresolved. Germline assignment: CDR1 SQVTM and CDR2 ANQGSEA. The length of the CDR3 is 12 residues. Trimming took 0 bases from V and 5 from J, leaving 8 bases between them. The CDR3 nucleotides read TGCAGCGTTGAAGAAGTCAGAAACGAGCAGTACTTC. This translates into CSVEEVRNEQYF.

CDR3 bases: TGTGCCAGTGACCTAGGGGTTTCTAGCAATCAGCCCCAGCATTTT. Translated: CASDLGVSSNQPQHF. V is TRBV28 and J is TRBJ1-5; perhaps TRBD1 as D (5 bases). Deletions cut 9 bases from V and 0 bases from J, with 15 bases between. The CDR3 totals 15 residues. Germline V gives CDR1 MDHEN, CDR2 SYDVKM.

This clonotype appeared a few times. The chain has TRBV29-1 and TRBJ1-2, with 8 bases aligning to TRBD1. Losses at the gene ends were 3 bases for V and 6 bases for J; bases not matched to a gene: 9. There are 14 residues in the CDR3. In germline, CDR1 is SQVTM, CDR2 ANQGSEA. The CDR3 DNA reads TGCAGCGTTGACCCCAGGGGGCTTAGGGATGGCTACACCTTC. This sequence encodes CSVDPRGLRDGYTF.

At least ten counts were recorded for this clonotype. V and J are TRBV7-6 and TRBJ2-6, with TRBD1 matching 9 bases. This CDR3 region has 19 residues. CDR1 and CDR2 from the germline V gene are SGHVS and FNYEAQ. Trimming at V came to 1 base and at J to 2 bases, leaving 9 bases not matched to a gene. CDR3 in DNA: TGTGCCAGCAGCTTAGATTTTGGGACAGGGCGACCTGGGGCCAACGTCCTGACTTTC. Encoded protein: CASSLDFGTGRPGANVLTF.

The sample holds many counts of this clonotype. The V and J genes are TRBV24-1 and TRBJ1-1, with TRBD1 matching over 8 bases. From germline, CDR1 is KGHDR and CDR2 SFDVKD. Losses at the gene ends were 2 bases for V and 5 bases for J; bases not matched to a gene: 12. CDR3 length equals 17 residues. CDR3 bases: TGTGCCACCAGTGATTCGGGGACAGGTCGTCTAGGGACTGAAGCTTTCTTT. This sequence encodes CATSDSGTGRLGTEAFF.

This clonotype was seen at least ten times. The V and J genes are TRBV12-3 or TRBV12-4 and TRBJ2-3; D uncertain. Trimming stripped 6 bases from V and 6 bases from J, with 10 bases between. The CDR3 loop spans 12 amino acids. CDR3 bases: TGTGCCAGCAGCCCTACTCAGGATACGCAGTATTTT. Translation: CASSPTQDTQYF.

This clonotype was detected ten times or more. V and J are TRBV10-3 and TRBJ1-1; 7 nucleotides agree with TRBD1. The germline V gene encodes CDR1 ENHRY and CDR2 SYGVKD. Trimming took 4 bases from V and 1 from J; bases not matched to a gene: 3. The CDR3 consists of 14 residues. CDR3 in amino acids: CAISVGTANTEAFF. The DNA of the CDR3 is TGTGCCATCAGTGTGGGGACAGCGAACACTGAAGCTTTCTTT.

This clonotype came up many times. This rearrangement joins TRBV20-1 to TRBJ2-6; 8 positions agree with TRBD1. Looked up from germline, CDR1 is DFQATT and CDR2 is SNEGSKA (reference sequence). V lost 0 bases and J lost 2; bases outside the gene matches: 12. The CDR3 extends over 19 amino acids. The CDR3 reads CSARDRDRGLTPGANVLTF. In DNA, the CDR3 is TGCAGTGCTAGAGATAGAGACAGGGGTCTAACTCCTGGGGCCAACGTCCTGACTTTC.

The chain's CDR3 is CSASGTSGGGYNEQFF. The CDR3 bases are TGCAGTGCTAGTGGGACTAGCGGGGGGGGGTACAATGAGCAGTTCTTC. The rearrangement uses TRBV20-1 and TRBJ2-1; 16 positions agree with TRBD2. CDR3 length equals 16 residues. CDR1 is DFQATT, CDR2 SNEGSKA, per germline (reference sequence). J lost 4 bases, V lost 3 bases, and 3 bases had no gene match.

The table lists this clonotype with many counts. The V and J genes are TRBV12-3 or TRBV12-4 and TRBJ1-2, with unresolved D. This CDR3 is 14 amino acids long. The V and J ends lost 2 bases and 3 bases respectively, with 10 bases between them. In DNA, the CDR3 is TGTGCCAGCAGTTTACTAAGGGTTGACTATGGCTACACCTTC. As protein: CASSLLRVDYGYTF.

The chain couples TRBV7-2 to TRBJ1-1; D remains unclear. The CDR3 length is 15 residues. Germline V gives CDR1 SGHTA, CDR2 FQGNSA. V lost 1 base to trimming and J lost 1 base, with 10 bases between them. The CDR3 nucleotides are TGTGCCAGCAGCTTAGTAAAAGTGGCGAACACTGAAGCTTTCTTT. It encodes CASSLVKVANTEAFF.

This chain joins TRBV7-9 and TRBJ1-1; TRBD1 matches at 7 bases. V shed 5 bases and J 4 bases; nucleotides not matched to a gene: 10. The CDR3 has 15 residues. Germline lookup yields CDR1 SEHNR and CDR2 FQNEAQ (reference sequence). CDR3 DNA: TGTGCCAGCAGCATACAACAGGGGCTCGGCACTGAAGCTTTCTTT. Amino acids: CASSIQQGLGTEAFF.

In this sample, this clonotype turned up many times. The chain combines TRBV28 with TRBJ2-3; 8 bases align to TRBD2. The CDR3 consists of 17 residues. V lost 7 bases and J lost 1; bases outside the gene matches: 13. Germline CDR1 MDHEN, CDR2 SYDVKM. CDR3 region: CASTIGGAGGGTDTQYF. In DNA form, the CDR3 reads TGTGCCAGCACCATAGGGGGGGCGGGAGGCGGCACAGATACGCAGTATTTT.

Ten or more counts support this clonotype. The V call is TRBV7-9, the J call TRBJ2-3; D perhaps matches TRBD2 (6 bases). The V end lost 1 base, the J end lost 4 bases, and 9 bases lay between the germline ends. Per germline, CDR1 SEHNR and CDR2 FQNEAQ (reference sequence). The CDR3 consists of 14 residues. Here the CDR3 DNA reads TGTGCCAGCAGCTTAGAGGCGGGGTCAGATACGCAGTATTTT. Protein: CASSLEAGSDTQYF.

This chain uses TRBV29-1 with TRBJ1-4, with TRBD1 matching over 9 bases. The CDR3 totals 12 residues. Looked up from germline, CDR1 is SQVTM and CDR2 is ANQGSEA. Trimming cost V 7 bases and J 8 bases; bases outside gene matches: 5. CDR3: CSGGTGLEKLFF. The CDR3 coding sequence is TGCAGCGGCGGGACAGGGTTGGAAAAACTGTTTTTT.

The rearrangement uses TRBV7-9 and TRBJ1-5; D not resolved. Trimming took 5 bases from V and 4 from J, leaving 12 bases between them. Per germline, CDR1 SEHNR and CDR2 FQNEAQ (reference sequence). CDR3 length: 14 residues. This CDR3 reads CASSPSNVNQPQHF. The CDR3 DNA follows: TGTGCCAGCAGCCCCTCAAATGTGAATCAGCCCCAGCATTTT.

The chain combines TRBV12-3 or TRBV12-4 with TRBJ2-2, with a weak D call TRBD2 (6 bases). The V and J ends lost 7 bases and 0 bases respectively, with 12 bases between them. CDR3 length equals 15 residues. The DNA of the CDR3 is TGTGCCAGCACCTCGGACTACTCGAACACCGGGGAGCTGTTTTTT. Translated: CASTSDYSNTGELFF.

The chain uses TRBV29-1 and TRBJ1-1, with a tentative D call TRBD1 (6 bases). The CDR3 loop spans 12 amino acids. Germline V gene data show CDR1 as SQVTM and CDR2 as ANQGSEA. Trimming pared 7 bases from V and 0 bases from J, leaving 9 bases between. This CDR3 is CSGRDMNTEAFF. The CDR3 DNA is TGCAGCGGCAGGGACATGAACACTGAAGCTTTCTTT.

V usage is TRBV12-3 or TRBV12-4 and J usage is TRBJ1-1; a possible D gene is TRBD1 (6 bases). This CDR3 comprises 15 residues. V was trimmed by 3 bases and J by 1 base, leaving 12 bases between them. DNA of the CDR3: TGTGCCAGCAGTTTTTTTACAGGGACGAACACTGAAGCTTTCTTT. Its protein product is CASSFFTGTNTEAFF.

This chain links TRBV19 with TRBJ1-1; the D gene is possibly TRBD1 (5 bases). Per germline, CDR1 LNHDA and CDR2 SQIVND (reference sequence). V was cut by 3 bases and J by 1 base, with 15 bases left in between. This CDR3 is 16 amino acids long. CDR3 region: CASSIQSPGWNTEAFF. The CDR3 coding sequence is TGTGCCAGTAGTATCCAGAGTCCAGGGTGGAACACTGAAGCTTTCTTT.